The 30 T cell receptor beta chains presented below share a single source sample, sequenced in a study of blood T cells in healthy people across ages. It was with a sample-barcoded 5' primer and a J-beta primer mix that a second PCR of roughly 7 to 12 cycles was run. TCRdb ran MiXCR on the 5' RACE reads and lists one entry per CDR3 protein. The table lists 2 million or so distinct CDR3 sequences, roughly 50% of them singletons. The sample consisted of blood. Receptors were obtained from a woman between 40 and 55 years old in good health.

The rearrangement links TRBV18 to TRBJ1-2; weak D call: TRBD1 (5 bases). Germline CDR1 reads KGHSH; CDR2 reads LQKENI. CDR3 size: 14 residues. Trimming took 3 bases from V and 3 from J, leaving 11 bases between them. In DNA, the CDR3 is TGTGCCAGCTCACCCGCCAGGGACCACTATGGCTACACCTTC. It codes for CASSPARDHYGYTF.

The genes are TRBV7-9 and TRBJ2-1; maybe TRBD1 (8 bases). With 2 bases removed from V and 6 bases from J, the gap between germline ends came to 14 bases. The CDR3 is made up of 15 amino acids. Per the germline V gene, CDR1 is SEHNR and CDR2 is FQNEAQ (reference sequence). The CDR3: CASSLFTGGGNEQFF. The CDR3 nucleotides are TGTGCCAGCAGCTTATTCACAGGGGGGGGCAATGAGCAGTTCTTC.

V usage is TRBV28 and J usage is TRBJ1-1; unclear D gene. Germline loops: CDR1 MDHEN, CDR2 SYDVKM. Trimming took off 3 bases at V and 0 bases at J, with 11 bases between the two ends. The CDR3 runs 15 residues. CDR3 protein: CASSFAGLMNTEAFF. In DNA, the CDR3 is TGTGCCAGCAGTTTTGCTGGACTCATGAACACTGAAGCTTTCTTT.

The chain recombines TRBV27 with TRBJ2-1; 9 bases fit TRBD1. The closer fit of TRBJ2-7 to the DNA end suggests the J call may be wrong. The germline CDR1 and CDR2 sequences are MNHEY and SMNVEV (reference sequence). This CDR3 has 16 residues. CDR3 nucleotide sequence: TGTGCCAGCAGTACACTGGACAGGGGAACCTACAATGAGCAGTACTTC. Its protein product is CASSTLDRGTYNEQYF.

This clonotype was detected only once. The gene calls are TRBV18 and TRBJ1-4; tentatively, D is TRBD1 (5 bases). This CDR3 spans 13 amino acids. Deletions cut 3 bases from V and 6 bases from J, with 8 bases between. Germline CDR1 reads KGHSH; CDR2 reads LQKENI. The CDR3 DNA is TGTGCCAGCTCACCGGGACTCGATGAAAAACTGTTTTTT. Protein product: CASSPGLDEKLFF.

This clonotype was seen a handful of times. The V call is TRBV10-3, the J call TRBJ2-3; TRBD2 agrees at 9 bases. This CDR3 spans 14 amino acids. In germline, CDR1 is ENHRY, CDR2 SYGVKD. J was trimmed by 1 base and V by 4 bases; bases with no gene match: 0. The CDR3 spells CAISASGGTDTQYF. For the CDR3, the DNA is TGTGCCATCAGTGCTAGCGGGGGCACAGATACGCAGTATTTT.

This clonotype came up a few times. The CDR3 coding sequence is TGTGCCAGCAGCGCCGATCGAAGGGGGCAGTTCTTC. Translating it yields CASSADRRGQFF. J is TRBJ2-1 and V is TRBV2, with D maybe TRBD1 (5 bases). CDR1 SNHLY and CDR2 FYNNEI come from the germline V gene. CDR3 length equals 12 residues. Trimming pared 6 bases from V and 12 bases from J, leaving 15 bases between.

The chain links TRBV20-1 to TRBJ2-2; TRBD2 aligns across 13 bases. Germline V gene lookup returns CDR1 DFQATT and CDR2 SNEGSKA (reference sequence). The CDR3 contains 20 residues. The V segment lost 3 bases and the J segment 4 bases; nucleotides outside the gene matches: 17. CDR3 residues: CSASRTSGGTKTSPTGELFF. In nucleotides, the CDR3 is TGCAGTGCTAGTCGGACTAGCGGGGGCACGAAAACTTCACCCACCGGGGAGCTGTTTTTT.

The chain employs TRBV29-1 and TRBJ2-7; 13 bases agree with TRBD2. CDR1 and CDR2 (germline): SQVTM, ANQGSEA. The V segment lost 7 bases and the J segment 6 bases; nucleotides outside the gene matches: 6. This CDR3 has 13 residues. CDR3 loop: CSGGLAGRGEQYF. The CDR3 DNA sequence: TGCAGCGGGGGACTAGCGGGGCGGGGCGAGCAGTACTTC.

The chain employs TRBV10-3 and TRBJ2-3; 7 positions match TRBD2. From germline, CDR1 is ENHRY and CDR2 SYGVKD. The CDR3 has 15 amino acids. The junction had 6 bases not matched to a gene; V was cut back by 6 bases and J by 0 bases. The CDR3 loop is CAISSGASSTDTQYF. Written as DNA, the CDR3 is TGTGCCATCAGCAGCGGGGCCTCTAGCACAGATACGCAGTATTTT.

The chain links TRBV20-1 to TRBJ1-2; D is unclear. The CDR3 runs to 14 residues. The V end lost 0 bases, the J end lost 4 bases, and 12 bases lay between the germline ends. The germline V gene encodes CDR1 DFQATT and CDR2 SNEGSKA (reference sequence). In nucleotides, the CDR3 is TGCAGTGCTAGAGATCGCAGAAGTCCCTATGGCTACACCTTC. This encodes CSARDRRSPYGYTF.

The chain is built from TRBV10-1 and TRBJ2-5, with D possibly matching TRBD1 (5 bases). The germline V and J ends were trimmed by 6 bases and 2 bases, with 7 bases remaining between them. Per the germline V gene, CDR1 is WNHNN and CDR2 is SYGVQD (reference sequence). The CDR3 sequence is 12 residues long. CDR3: CASSREQETQYF. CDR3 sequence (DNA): TGCGCCAGCAGCAGGGAACAAGAGACCCAGTACTTC.

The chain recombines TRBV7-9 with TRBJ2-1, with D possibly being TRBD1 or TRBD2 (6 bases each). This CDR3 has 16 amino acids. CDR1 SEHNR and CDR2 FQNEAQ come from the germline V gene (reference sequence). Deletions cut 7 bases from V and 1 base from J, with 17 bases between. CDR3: CASTERGLGSYNEQFF. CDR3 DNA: TGTGCCAGCACCGAACGGGGGCTGGGGTCCTACAATGAGCAGTTCTTC.

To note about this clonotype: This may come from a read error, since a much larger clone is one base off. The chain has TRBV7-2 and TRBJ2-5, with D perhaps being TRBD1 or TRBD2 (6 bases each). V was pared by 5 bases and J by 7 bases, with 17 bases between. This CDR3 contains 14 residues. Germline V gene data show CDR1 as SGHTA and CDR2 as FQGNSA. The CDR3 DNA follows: TGTGCCAGCAGCGCCACGGGGGCCAGGGGGACCCAGTACTTC. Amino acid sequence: CASSATGARGTQYF.

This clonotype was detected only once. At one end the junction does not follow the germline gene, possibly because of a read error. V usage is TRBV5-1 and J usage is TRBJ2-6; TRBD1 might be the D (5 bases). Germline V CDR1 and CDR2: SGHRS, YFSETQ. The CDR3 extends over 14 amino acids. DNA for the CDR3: TGCGCCAGCAGCTATGGCTCTGGGGCCAGCGTCCTGACTTTC. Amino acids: CASSYGSGASVLTF.

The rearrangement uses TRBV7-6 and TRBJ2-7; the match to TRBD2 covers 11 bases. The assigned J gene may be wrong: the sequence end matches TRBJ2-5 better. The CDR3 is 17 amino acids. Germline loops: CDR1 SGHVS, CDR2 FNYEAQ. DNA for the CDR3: TGTGCCAGCAGCCACCGACTAGCGGGGACTCCCCAAGAGACCCAGTACTTC. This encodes CASSHRLAGTPQETQYF.

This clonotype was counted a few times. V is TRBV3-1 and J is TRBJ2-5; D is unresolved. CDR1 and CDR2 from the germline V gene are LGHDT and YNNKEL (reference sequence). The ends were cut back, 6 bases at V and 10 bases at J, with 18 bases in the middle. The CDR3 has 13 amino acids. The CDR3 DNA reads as TGTGCCAGCAGGCCTGCGGCGGTCCAACGCCAGTACTTC. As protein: CASRPAAVQRQYF.

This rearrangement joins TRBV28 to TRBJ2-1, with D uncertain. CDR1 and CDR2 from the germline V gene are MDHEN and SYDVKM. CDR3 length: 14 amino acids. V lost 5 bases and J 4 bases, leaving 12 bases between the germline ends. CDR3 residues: CASSVMTVYNEQFF. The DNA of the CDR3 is TGTGCCAGCAGTGTAATGACGGTATACAATGAGCAGTTCTTC. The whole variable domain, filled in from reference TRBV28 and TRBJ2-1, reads DVKVTQSSRYLVKRTGEKVFLECVQDMDHENMFWYRQDPGLGLRLIYFSYDVKMKEKGDIPEGYSVSREKKERFSLILESASTNQTSMYLCASSVMTVYNEQFFGPGTRLTVL.

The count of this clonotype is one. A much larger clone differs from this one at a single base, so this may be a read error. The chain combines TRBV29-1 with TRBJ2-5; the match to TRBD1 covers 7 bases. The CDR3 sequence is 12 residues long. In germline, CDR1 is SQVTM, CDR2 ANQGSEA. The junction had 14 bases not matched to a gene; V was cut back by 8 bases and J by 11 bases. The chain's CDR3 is CSIRQGYNEQYF. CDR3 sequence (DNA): TGCAGCATAAGACAGGGCTACAATGAGCAGTACTTC.

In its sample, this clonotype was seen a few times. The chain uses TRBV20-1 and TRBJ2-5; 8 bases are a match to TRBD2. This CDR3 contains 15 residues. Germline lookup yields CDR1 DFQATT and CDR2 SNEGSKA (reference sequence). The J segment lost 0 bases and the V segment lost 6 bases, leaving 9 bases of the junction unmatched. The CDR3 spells CSASPAGDYQETQYF. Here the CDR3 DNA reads TGCAGTGCCTCGCCAGCGGGGGATTACCAAGAGACCCAGTACTTC.

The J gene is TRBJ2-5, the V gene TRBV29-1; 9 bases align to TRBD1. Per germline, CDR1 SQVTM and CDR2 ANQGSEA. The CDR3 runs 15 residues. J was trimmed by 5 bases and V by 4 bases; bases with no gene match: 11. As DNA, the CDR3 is TGCAGCGTTGGGAGGGACAGGGCTATGGAGGAGACCCAGTACTTC. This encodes CSVGRDRAMEETQYF.

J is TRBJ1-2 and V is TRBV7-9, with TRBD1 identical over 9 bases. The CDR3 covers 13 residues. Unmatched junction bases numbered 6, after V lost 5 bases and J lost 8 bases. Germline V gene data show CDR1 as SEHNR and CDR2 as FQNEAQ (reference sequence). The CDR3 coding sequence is TGTGCCAGCAGCGAACGACAGGGGGACGGCTACACCTTC. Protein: CASSERQGDGYTF. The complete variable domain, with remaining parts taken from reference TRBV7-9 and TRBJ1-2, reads DTGVSQNPRHKITKRGQNVTFRCDPISEHNRLYWYRQTLGQGPEFLTYFQNEAQLEKSRLLSDRFSAERPKGSFSTLEIQRTEQGDSAMYLCASSERQGDGYTFGSGTRLTVV.

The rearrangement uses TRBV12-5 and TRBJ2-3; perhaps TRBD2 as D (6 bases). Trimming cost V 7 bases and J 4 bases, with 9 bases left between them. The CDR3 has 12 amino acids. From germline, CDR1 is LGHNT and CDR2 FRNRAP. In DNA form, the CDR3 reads TGTGCTAGTGCCGCGGGGCCAGATACGCAGTATTTT. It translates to CASAAGPDTQYF.

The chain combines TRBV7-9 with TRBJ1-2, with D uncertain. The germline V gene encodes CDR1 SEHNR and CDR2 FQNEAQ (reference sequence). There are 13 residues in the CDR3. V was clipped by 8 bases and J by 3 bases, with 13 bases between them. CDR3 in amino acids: CASASGLHYGYTF. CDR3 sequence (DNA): TGTGCCAGCGCCTCGGGTCTACACTATGGCTACACCTTC.

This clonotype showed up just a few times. The CDR3 sequence: CSVAQGKDTQYF. The CDR3 DNA reads as TGCAGCGTGGCACAGGGGAAAGATACGCAGTATTTT. The chain links TRBV29-1 to TRBJ2-3; 7 bases align to TRBD1. J lost 5 bases, V lost 6 bases, and 5 bases had no gene match. The CDR3 runs 12 residues. The V gene's germline CDR1 is SQVTM and CDR2 ANQGSEA.

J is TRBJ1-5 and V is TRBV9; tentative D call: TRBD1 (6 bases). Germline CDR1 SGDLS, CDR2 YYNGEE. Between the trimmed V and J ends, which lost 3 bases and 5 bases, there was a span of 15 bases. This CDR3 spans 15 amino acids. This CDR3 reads CASSAGPGADQPQHF. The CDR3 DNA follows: TGTGCCAGCAGCGCTGGACCAGGGGCGGATCAGCCCCAGCATTTT.

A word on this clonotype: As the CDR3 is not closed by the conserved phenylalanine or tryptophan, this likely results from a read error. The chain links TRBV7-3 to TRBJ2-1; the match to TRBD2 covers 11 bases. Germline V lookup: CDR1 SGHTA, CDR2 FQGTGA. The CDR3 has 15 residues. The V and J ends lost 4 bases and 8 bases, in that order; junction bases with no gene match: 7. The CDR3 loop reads CASSSRLAGMYEQFV. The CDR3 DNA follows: TGTGCCAGCAGCTCGAGACTAGCGGGGATGTATGAGCAGTTCGTC.

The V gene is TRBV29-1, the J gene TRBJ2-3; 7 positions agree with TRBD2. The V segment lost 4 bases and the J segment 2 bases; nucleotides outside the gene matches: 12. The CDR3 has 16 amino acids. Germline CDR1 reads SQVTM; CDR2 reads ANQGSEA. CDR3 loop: CSVVGGTTHNTDTQYF. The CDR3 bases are TGCAGCGTTGTTGGGGGGACTACTCACAACACAGATACGCAGTATTTT.

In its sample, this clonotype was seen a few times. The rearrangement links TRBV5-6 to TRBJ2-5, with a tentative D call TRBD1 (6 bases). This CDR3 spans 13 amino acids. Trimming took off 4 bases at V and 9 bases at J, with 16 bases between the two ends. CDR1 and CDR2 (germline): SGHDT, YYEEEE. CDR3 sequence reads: CASSHGTPGAQYF. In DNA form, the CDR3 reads TGTGCCAGCAGCCACGGGACGCCAGGGGCCCAGTACTTC.

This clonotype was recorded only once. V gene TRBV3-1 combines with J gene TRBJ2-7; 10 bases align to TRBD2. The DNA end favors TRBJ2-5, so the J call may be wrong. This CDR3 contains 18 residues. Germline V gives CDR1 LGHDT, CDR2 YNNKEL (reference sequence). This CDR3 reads CASSQDVLAGASGETQYF. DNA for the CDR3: TGTGCCAGCAGCCAAGATGTCCTAGCGGGGGCCTCCGGGGAGACCCAGTACTTC.